Below, one T cell receptor beta chain is given with its context. Its specificity is unknown. This specimen comes from a study of immune evolution from preneoplasia to lung adenocarcinoma. Broader study findings: Later-stage lesions seemingly showed higher T cell density and diversity than normal lung.

Profiled with immunoSEQ multiplex PCR; TCRdb holds only in-frame clones, not every one. The sample lists approximately 4,700 clones, about nine tenths seen once, with about 3.5% in the top ten. This sequence was found in a person in their fifties with lung adenocarcinoma. Sequences were obtained from FFPE invasive lung adenocarcinoma tissue.

The CDR3 DNA reads as TGTGCCAGCAAACCGACTAGCGGGATAGGCATATACAATGAGCAGTTCTTC. As protein: CASKPTSGIGIYNEQFF. This sequence joins TRBV27 and TRBJ2-1; the match to TRBD2 covers 11 bases. CDR3 length: 17 amino acids. V lost 7 bases and J lost 4; bases outside the gene matches: 12. Per germline, CDR1 MNHEY and CDR2 SMNVEV (reference sequence).